These T cell receptor beta chains were read from a single sample in a study of blood T cell repertoires in COVID-19. Libraries were prepared by immunoSEQ multiplex PCR; TCRdb keeps only in-frame clonotypes and omits some of them. Of under 150,000 clones listed, 84% are singletons. Sequenced material: PBMCs or T cells enriched from blood (not recorded which). All receptors derive from a woman aged 45 to 65 who had been exposed to COVID-19. CDR3s include the opening cysteine and the closing phenylalanine or tryptophan. A D gene is named only where the DNA matches it firmly. Some rows mark clone size as missing; the rest say once, few, many or name a class of expanded clone.

v_call	d_call	j_call	clone_size	cdr3_nt	cdr3_aa
TRBV19	-	TRBJ1-4	few	TGTGCCAGTATGGGAGGGTTTAATGAAAAACTGTTTTTT	CASMGGFNEKLFF
TRBV7-3	-	TRBJ2-3	once	TGTGCCAGCAGCTTAACCGGGGGGCGAACCACAGATACGCAGTATTTT	CASSLTGGRTTDTQYF
TRBV19	TRBD1	TRBJ2-5	-	TGTGCCAGTAGGGGGACAGGGGGTCAGACCCAGTACTTC	CASRGTGGQTQYF
TRBV11-2	TRBD2	TRBJ2-7	-	TGTGCCAGCAGCACTGGACTAGCGGGAGGCGTCTACGAGCAGTACTTC	CASSTGLAGGVYEQYF
TRBV5-8	-	TRBJ2-2	-	TGTGCCAGCAGCTTGGCCTTTCCGGTCAGGGCTACCGGGGAGCTGTTTTTT	CASSLAFPVRATGELFF
TRBV5-8	TRBD2	TRBJ2-3	-	TGTGCCAGCAGCTTGGGCTCTAGCGGGAGTCGTACAGATACGCAGTATTTT	CASSLGSSGSRTDTQYF
TRBV10-2	-	TRBJ1-1	-	TGCGCCAGCAGTCGGGACACTTACACTGAAGCTTTCTTT	CASSRDTYTEAFF
TRBV5-1	-	TRBJ2-7	-	TGCGCCAGCAGCTCGGGACTTCTCTACGAGCAGTACTTC	CASSSGLLYEQYF
TRBV5-4	-	TRBJ1-2	once	TGTGCCAGCAGCCCCATACCAGGGTACGGCTACACCTTC	CASSPIPGYGYTF
TRBV7-5	-	TRBJ2-7	few	TGTGCCAGAAGTGGGCAGGGTCGACTTGGCGAGCAGTACTTC	CARSGQGRLGEQYF
TRBV5-6	TRBD1	TRBJ1-2	-	TGTGCCAGCAGCTTAGGACAGGCAGGCTTCTATGGCTACACCTTC	CASSLGQAGFYGYTF
TRBV15	-	TRBJ1-3	-	TGTGCCACCGAGCCTGGGCCTGGAAACACCATATATTTT	CATEPGPGNTIYF
TRBV2	TRBD2	TRBJ2-1	-	TGTGCCAGCAGTGAATTCCCGAATCTAGCGGGGGGTTACAATGAGCAGTTCTTC	CASSEFPNLAGGYNEQFF
TRBV3-1/TRBV3-2	-	TRBJ1-1	-	TGTGCCAGCAGTCGGGGGGCGCTTAACACTGAAGCTTTCTTT	CASSRGALNTEAFF
TRBV10-2	-	TRBJ2-2	-	TGCGCCAGCAGTGGCGGGGCAGCCGGGGAGCTGTTTTTT	CASSGGAAGELFF
TRBV7-2	TRBD2	TRBJ2-3	-	TGTGCCAGCAGCTTAGGACTAGCGGGGGGATCAGATACGCAGTATTTT	CASSLGLAGGSDTQYF
TRBV29-1	TRBD2	TRBJ2-1	-	TGCAGCGCCCGCCCCCGACTAGCGGGAGGCAGGAGCTCCTACAATGAGCAGTTCTTC	CSARPRLAGGRSSYNEQFF
TRBV7-4	-	TRBJ2-5	-	TGTGCCAGCAGCTTATCGTTGCAGAGGGTTGGGGAGACCCAGTACTTC	CASSLSLQRVGETQYF
TRBV10-1	TRBD2	TRBJ2-1	-	TGCGCCAGCAGCTCGCGGGGGGACAATGAGCAGTTCTTC	CASSSRGDNEQFF
TRBV7-9	TRBD1	TRBJ2-5	-	TGTGCCAGCAGCCCCGGGACAGGGCGAGAGACCCAGTACTTC	CASSPGTGRETQYF
TRBV7-2	-	TRBJ2-1	once	TGTGCCAGCAGCTTGGCTGTCTCCTACAATGAGCAGTTCTTC	CASSLAVSYNEQFF
TRBV5-1	-	TRBJ2-1	-	TGCGCCAGCAGCTTGGGTCCTACTAATGAGCAGTTCTTC	CASSLGPTNEQFF